This TCR beta chain was recovered during a study of cytomegalovirus exposure and HLA in healthy donors. A few counts support this clone. Its target is unknown. Regarding the study as a whole: There was a cluster of highly shared sequence variants that was likely a sequencing artifact. For most subjects, TCR beta sequences were reported to predict HLA-A and HLA-B alleles with accuracy. Previous analysis showed most TCR beta V segments were productive about 87% or about 30% of the time.

Both 60 Vbeta primers and 13 Jbeta primers went into the PCR. Clones were sequenced by immunoSEQ multiplex PCR, and TCRdb holds only the in-frame ones, with some missing. Here the sample spans roughly 150,000 clones, 70% to 90% being singletons. Germline V gene data show CDR1 as LNHDA and CDR2 as SQIVND (reference sequence). The CDR3 spans 14 residues. V shed 7 bases, J shed 0 bases, and the junction held 4 bases outside the gene matches. Material: PBMCs. The sequence derives from a man aged 25-40 years in good health and CMV-seropositive. V and J are TRBV19 and TRBJ1-1; 8 bases agree with TRBD1. The CDR3 spells CASTHRGMNTEAFF. The CDR3 DNA is TGTGCCAGTACACACAGGGGGATGAACACTGAAGCTTTCTTT.